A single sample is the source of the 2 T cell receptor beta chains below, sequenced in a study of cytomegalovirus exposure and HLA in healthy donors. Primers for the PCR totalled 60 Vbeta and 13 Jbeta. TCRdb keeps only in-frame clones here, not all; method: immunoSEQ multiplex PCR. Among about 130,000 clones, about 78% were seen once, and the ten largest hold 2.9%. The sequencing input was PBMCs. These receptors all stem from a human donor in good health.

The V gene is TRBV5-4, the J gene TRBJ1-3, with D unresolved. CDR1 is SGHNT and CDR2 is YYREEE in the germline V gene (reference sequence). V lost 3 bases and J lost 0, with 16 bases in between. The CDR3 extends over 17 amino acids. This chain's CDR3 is CASSSGGLVSSGNTIYF. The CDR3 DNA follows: TGTGCCAGCAGCTCGGGAGGCTTAGTAAGCTCTGGAAACACCATATATTTT. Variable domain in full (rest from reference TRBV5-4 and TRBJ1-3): ETGVTQSPTHLIKTRGQQVTLRCSSQSGHNTVSWYQQALGQGPQFIFQYYREEENGRGNFPPRFSGLQFPNYSSELNVNALELDDSALYLCASSSGGLVSSGNTIYFGEGSWLTVV.

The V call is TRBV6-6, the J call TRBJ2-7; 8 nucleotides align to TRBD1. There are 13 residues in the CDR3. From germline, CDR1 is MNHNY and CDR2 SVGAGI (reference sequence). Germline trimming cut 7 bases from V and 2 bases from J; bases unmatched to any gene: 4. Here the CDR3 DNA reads TGTGCCAGCACTCCGACAGGGGCCTACGAGCAGTACTTC. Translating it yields CASTPTGAYEQYF.